The 23 T cell receptor beta chains given below trace back to one sample, sequenced in a study of shared clonotypes between healthy human individuals. Some clones are missing from TCRdb's copy, which holds only in-frame ones; the method was immunoSEQ multiplex PCR. The table includes 2.3 million or so clones, approximately 95% detected once. The sequencing sample was made of naive CD4+ T cells from PBMCs. Documented subset: CD45RA+ positively selected. These receptors were taken from a young man in good health. Some clones in this sample may be carry-over from other donors' samples.

The V call is TRBV29-1, the J call TRBJ2-1; 8 nucleotides agree with TRBD1. Germline CDR1 reads SQVTM; CDR2 reads ANQGSEA. This CDR3 contains 16 residues. The ends lost 0 bases at V and 4 bases at J; junction bases unmatched: 8. CDR3 loop: CSVEDPTGVGYNEQFF. The CDR3 DNA reads as TGCAGCGTTGAAGACCCGACAGGGGTGGGTTACAATGAGCAGTTCTTC.

The V call is TRBV5-6, the J call TRBJ2-1, with 10 bases identical to TRBD2. There are 15 residues in the CDR3. Germline V gene lookup returns CDR1 SGHDT and CDR2 YYEEEE. V dropped 2 bases and J dropped 6; count of bases not matched to a gene: 5. CDR3 protein: CASSLAGGPVNEQFF. CDR3 sequence (DNA): TGTGCCAGCAGCTTAGCGGGAGGGCCCGTCAATGAGCAGTTCTTC.

The chain links TRBV4-1 to TRBJ2-1, with 14 bases fitting TRBD2. This CDR3 spans 17 amino acids. Looked up from germline, CDR1 is MGHRA and CDR2 is YSYEKL. Trimming at V came to 5 bases and at J to 9 bases, leaving 12 bases not matched to a gene. The CDR3 loop reads CASSLTSGTSGSIEQFF. Here the CDR3 DNA reads TGCGCCAGCAGCTTAACAAGCGGGACTAGCGGGAGTATTGAGCAGTTCTTC.

The CDR3 nucleotides are TGTGCCAGCAGCCAAAAGATAGCGGGAGGGGATACGCAGTATTTT. Translated: CASSQKIAGGDTQYF. The chain uses TRBV5-4 and TRBJ2-3; 11 nucleotides agree with TRBD2. The CDR3 loop spans 15 amino acids. The V segment lost 4 bases and the J segment 6 bases; nucleotides outside the gene matches: 7. The germline V gene has CDR1 SGHNT and CDR2 YYREEE (reference sequence).

The chain carries TRBV5-1 and TRBJ2-1; D possibly uses TRBD1 or TRBD2 (5 bases each). The ends were cut back, 5 bases at V and 4 bases at J, with 13 bases in the middle. Germline-derived CDR1 and CDR2 are SGHRS and YFSETQ. CDR3 length equals 14 residues. The DNA of the CDR3 is TGCGCCAGCAGAGGACGGGGACCATACAATGAGCAGTTCTTC. This gives the protein CASRGRGPYNEQFF.

V usage is TRBV15 and J usage is TRBJ2-5; no reliable D call. Germline CDR1 LNHNV, CDR2 YYDKDF (reference sequence). The CDR3 length is 13 residues. V lost 8 bases and J 1 base, leaving 11 bases between the germline ends. CDR3 DNA: TGTGCCACCCAGCGACGGAGCCAAGAGACCCAGTACTTC. Its translation is CATQRRSQETQYF. Complete variable domain (other parts from reference TRBV15 and TRBJ2-5): DAMVIQNPRYQVTQFGKPVTLSCSQTLNHNVMYWYQQKSSQAPKLLFHYYDKDFNNEADTPDNFQSRRPNTSFCFLDIRSPGLGDTAMYLCATQRRSQETQYFGPGTRLLVL.

The chain combines TRBV28 with TRBJ2-4; 9 bases match TRBD1. The CDR3 is 20 amino acids. Per germline, CDR1 MDHEN and CDR2 SYDVKM. V was clipped by 1 base and J by 6 bases; unmatched bases: 19. For the CDR3, the DNA is TGTGCCAGCAGTTTATTCTCGGGGACAGGGTTCCCTACCGCAGGAAACATTCAGTACTTC. Translated: CASSLFSGTGFPTAGNIQYF.

The rearrangement uses TRBV7-2 and TRBJ1-2, with D perhaps matching TRBD1 (5 bases). Germline CDR1 is SGHTA and CDR2 is FQGNSA. The CDR3 runs 13 residues. Trimming took 5 bases from V and 5 from J, leaving 12 bases between them. The CDR3 DNA reads TGTGCCAGCAGCCCAACAGGCTCATATGGCTACACCTTC. Translated, it gives CASSPTGSYGYTF.

The gene calls are TRBV7-2 and TRBJ1-1, with D perhaps TRBD1 (5 bases). Trimming took off 2 bases at V and 6 bases at J, with 13 bases between the two ends. CDR1 is SGHTA, CDR2 FQGNSA, per germline. The CDR3 length is 14 residues. CDR3 coding DNA: TGTGCCAGCAGCTTAATCCGGGGGGAATCTGAAGCTTTCTTT. Amino acid sequence: CASSLIRGESEAFF.

In regard to this clone: Relative to the germline gene, one junction end is altered; a read error may explain this. The same CDR3 can be traced to other DNA sequences in this sample. The CDR3 coding sequence is TGCAGTGCCAGAGGAGGGGGCGAGCAGTACTTC. It translates to CSARGGGEQYF. V is TRBV20-1 and J is TRBJ2-7; D tentatively fits TRBD1 or TRBD2 (6 bases each). CDR1 is DFQATT, CDR2 SNEGSKA, per germline (reference sequence). This CDR3 is 11 amino acids long.

The chain is built from TRBV6-6 and TRBJ1-5, with TRBD1 matching 7 bases. The CDR3 sequence is 14 residues long. The V gene end was trimmed by 7 bases and the J gene end by 7 bases; junction bases not matched to a gene: 10. Germline loops: CDR1 MNHNY, CDR2 SVGAGI (reference sequence). For the CDR3, the DNA is TGTGCCAGCACCGACAGGGTCAGGGACCAGCCCCAGCATTTT. This encodes CASTDRVRDQPQHF.

The chain couples TRBV11-3 to TRBJ2-1, with a tentative D call TRBD1 (6 bases). CDR1 and CDR2 from the germline V gene are SGHNT and YENEEA. V dropped 1 base and J dropped 4 bases, with 8 bases sitting between them. This CDR3 contains 14 residues. This CDR3 is CASSLGGRYNEQFF. The DNA of the CDR3 is TGTGCCAGCAGCTTAGGGGGGCGGTACAATGAGCAGTTCTTC.

The chain employs TRBV9 and TRBJ2-2; unclear D gene. The germline V gene has CDR1 SGDLS and CDR2 YYNGEE. V was clipped by 0 bases and J by 0 bases, with 18 bases between them. This CDR3 is built from 19 residues. The CDR3 region has the DNA TGTGCCAGCAGCGTAGCTCTGACCGGAACCCCGACGAACACCGGGGAGCTGTTTTTT. Protein: CASSVALTGTPTNTGELFF.

This chain uses TRBV5-1 with TRBJ2-7, with unresolved D. The CDR3 loop spans 16 amino acids. The V end was cut by 2 bases, the J end by 0 bases, with 15 bases between. Germline V lookup: CDR1 SGHRS, CDR2 YFSETQ. CDR3 region: CASSFGDTRSSYEQYF. DNA of the CDR3: TGCGCCAGCAGCTTCGGCGATACTCGAAGCTCCTACGAGCAGTACTTC. The whole variable domain, remainder taken from reference TRBV5-1 and TRBJ2-7, is KAGVTQTPRYLIKTRGQQVTLSCSPISGHRSVSWYQQTPGQGLQFLFEYFSETQRNKGNFPGRFSGRQFSNSRSEMNVSTLELGDSALYLCASSFGDTRSSYEQYFGPGTRLTVT.

The rearrangement joins TRBV5-8 to TRBJ2-3; D gene unclear. CDR1 is SGHTS, CDR2 YDEGEE, per germline. V gave up 5 bases and J gave up 0 bases, with 10 bases separating them. This CDR3 is 14 amino acids long. The CDR3 nucleotides read TGTGCCAGCAGGTTAGAGGCTAGCACAGATACGCAGTATTTT. Translating it yields CASRLEASTDTQYF.

The chain uses TRBV7-6 and TRBJ2-2; tentative D call: TRBD2 (6 bases). V shed 5 bases and J shed 5 bases, with 15 bases lying between them. This CDR3 contains 15 residues. Germline CDR1 SGHVS, CDR2 FNYEAQ. The CDR3 DNA reads as TGTGCCAGCAGCCTCAACCAACGGGAGACCGGGGAGCTGTTTTTT. Translating it yields CASSLNQRETGELFF.

In DNA form, the CDR3 reads TGCGCCAGCAGCCAAGCTATAAGGGTAGGGGGAGCTTTCTTT. This translates into CASSQAIRVGGAFF. The chain recombines TRBV4-1 with TRBJ1-1, with D tentatively TRBD1 (6 bases). The germline gives CDR1 MGHRA, CDR2 YSYEKL. Trimming removed 1 base at V and 10 bases at J, with 16 bases between. This CDR3 is 14 amino acids long.

The chain employs TRBV5-1 and TRBJ1-3; a weak D match, TRBD1 (5 bases). Germline V gives CDR1 SGHRS, CDR2 YFSETQ. The ends were cut back, 0 bases at V and 1 base at J, with 11 bases in the middle. This CDR3 contains 16 residues. CDR3 protein: CASSLAAAGSGNTIYF. The CDR3 bases are TGCGCCAGCAGCTTGGCCGCGGCAGGGTCTGGAAACACCATATATTTT.

This clone was counted once. This sequence joins TRBV5-4 and TRBJ2-7; a weak D match, TRBD1 (6 bases). Germline values: CDR1 SGHNT, CDR2 YYREEE (reference sequence). V dropped 1 base and J dropped 5 bases, with 13 bases sitting between them. The CDR3 loop spans 14 amino acids. The CDR3 DNA sequence: TGTGCCAGCAGCTTGTATCAGGGGACCCACGAGCAGTACTTC. Amino acids: CASSLYQGTHEQYF.

The chain recombines TRBV10-3 with TRBJ2-1, with no clear D. This CDR3 has 14 amino acids. V was shortened by 4 bases and J by 6 bases, with 13 bases between the two germline ends. Germline values: CDR1 ENHRY, CDR2 SYGVKD. The CDR3 reads CAISVSTPANEQFF. Here the CDR3 DNA reads TGTGCCATCAGTGTGTCCACCCCGGCCAATGAGCAGTTCTTC.

The V and J genes are TRBV5-1 and TRBJ2-7; 7 bases match TRBD2. V shed 0 bases, J shed 2 bases, and the junction held 8 bases outside the gene matches. CDR1 is SGHRS and CDR2 is YFSETQ in the germline V gene. The CDR3 extends over 16 amino acids. DNA for the CDR3: TGCGCCAGCAGCTTGGGTATCCGGGAGGCACCCTACGAGCAGTACTTC. Protein: CASSLGIREAPYEQYF.

This chain links TRBV10-3 with TRBJ1-2, with D hard to call. The CDR3 length is 14 residues. Trimming left V 2 bases short and J 2 bases short, with 9 bases between. Germline CDR1 reads ENHRY; CDR2 reads SYGVKD. The CDR3 loop reads CAISEHQANYGYTF. CDR3 DNA sequence: TGTGCCATCAGTGAGCATCAGGCGAACTATGGCTACACCTTC.

This clone was found once. The chain joins TRBV27 to TRBJ2-5; 7 nucleotides line up with TRBD1. CDR3 length: 13 residues. V trimming: 10 bases; J trimming: 4 bases; junction bases outside the gene matches: 9. Germline loops: CDR1 MNHEY, CDR2 SMNVEV (reference sequence). The CDR3 protein is CATHRGSGETQYF. The DNA for the CDR3 is TGTGCCACCCACAGGGGAAGCGGAGAGACCCAGTACTTC.